Sequencing of this T cell receptor (beta chain) was carried out in a study of T cell responses to AZD1222 COVID-19 vaccine. Repertoires were generated with immunoSEQ multiplex PCR, while TCRdb's copy carries only in-frame clones and drops some. The sample lists 100,000 to 150,000 clones, approximately 85% occurring once. Study conclusions and caveats: Breadth and depth of Spike-specific TCRs rose after two AZD1222 doses. No repertoire was sampled before or during the peak T cell response, only after it. Nearly half of the spike-specific TCRs reportedly recognize variant regions that carry no mutations. The donor group comprised mostly white British people and more females; the analysis possibly underestimated clonal diversity.

Notes on this clone: As yet, its antigen is unknown.

Germline CDR1 and CDR2: SEHNR and FQNEAQ (reference sequence). The CDR3 sequence is 16 residues long. V was cut by 0 bases and J by 3 bases, with 12 bases left in between. Sequences were derived from peripheral blood, sampled on day 0 of AZD1222 vaccination. The receptor was isolated from an adult in good health. The chain combines TRBV7-9 with TRBJ1-5; no definite D call. CDR3 in DNA: TGTGCCAGCAGCTTAGCGACCGGCGGGCCCAATCAGCCCCAGCATTTT. This encodes CASSLATGGPNQPQHF.